This T cell receptor beta chain was sequenced in a study of T-cell reconstitution after alpha-beta-depleted transplantation in children. The sample holds many counts of this clonotype. Preparation of the TCRbeta library used unique molecular identifiers. MiXCR, applied by TCRdb to the PCR reads, yields one record per CDR3 protein. This table holds about 260,000 distinct CDR3 sequences, roughly 10% found once. Germline V gene sequence: CDR1 SGHVS, CDR2 FNYEAQ. The CDR3 has 13 amino acids. The V and J ends lost 5 bases and 6 bases respectively, with 14 bases between them. This sequence originates from a male patient between 2 and 10 years old who had a stem cell transplant for chronic granulomatous disease, so the T cells may come from the graft donor. Sequenced here: peripheral blood, sampled 180 days after TCRalphabeta/CD19-depleted stem cell transplant. This sequence joins TRBV7-6 and TRBJ2-7; D is possibly TRBD1 (5 bases). CDR3 loop: CASSDILRGEQYF. The CDR3 bases are TGTGCCAGCAGCGACATTTTAAGGGGCGAGCAGTACTTC.